What follows are 19 T cell receptor beta chains derived from one specimen sequenced in a study of shared clonotypes between healthy human individuals. Data came from immunoSEQ multiplex PCR; TCRdb stores just in-frame clones and leaves some out. This sample has some 2.4 million clones, with more than 85% found just once. Sequenced input: naive CD4+ T cells from PBMCs. Subset meaning: CD45RA+ positively selected. These receptors all come from a man younger than 30 in good health. Some clones in this sample may be carry-over from other donors' samples.

The chain combines TRBV30 with TRBJ2-3, with D uncertain. CDR3 size: 13 residues. Trimming stripped 3 bases from V and 2 bases from J, with 9 bases between. Germline V lookup: CDR1 GTSNPN, CDR2 SVGIG (reference sequence). The CDR3 DNA reads TGTGCCTGGAGGAACAGCGACACAGATACGCAGTATTTT. It is translated as CAWRNSDTDTQYF. Full variable domain (outside the CDR3, taken from reference TRBV30 and TRBJ2-3): SQTIHQWPATLVQPVGSPLSLECTVEGTSNPNLYWYRQAAGRGLQLLFYSVGIGQISSEVPQNLSASRPQDRQFILSSKKLLLSDSGFYLCAWRNSDTDTQYFGPGTRLTVL.

The chain employs TRBV28 and TRBJ1-6; tentative D call: TRBD1 (5 bases). The CDR3 runs to 15 residues. CDR1 is MDHEN, CDR2 SYDVKM, per germline. V dropped 7 bases and J dropped 7 bases, with 17 bases sitting between them. The CDR3 nucleotides are TGTGCCAGCATTGGACCACAGGTCTGGAATTCACCCCTCCACTTT. This codes for CASIGPQVWNSPLHF.

For this clone: The same CDR3 can be traced to other DNA sequences in this sample. This sequence joins TRBV28 and TRBJ1-2; D gene ambiguous. The CDR3 runs 12 residues. V was trimmed by 7 bases and J by 0 bases, leaving 6 bases between them. The germline V gene encodes CDR1 MDHEN and CDR2 SYDVKM. The CDR3 nucleotides read TGTGCCAGCACGGGCGCTAACTATGGCTACACCTTC. Amino acids: CASTGANYGYTF.

The chain employs TRBV28 and TRBJ1-3; D is uncertain. The CDR3 is made up of 13 amino acids. CDR1 MDHEN and CDR2 SYDVKM come from the germline V gene. The germline V and J ends were trimmed by 7 bases and 4 bases, with 11 bases remaining between them. The CDR3 region is CASTSPLGNTIYF. The CDR3 nucleotides are TGTGCCAGCACCTCTCCCTTGGGAAACACCATATATTTT.

The chain recombines TRBV7-2 with TRBJ2-3, with 8 bases aligning to TRBD1. The trim removed 6 bases at V and 8 bases at J, leaving 7 bases unmatched. The CDR3 consists of 13 residues. Germline V gene lookup returns CDR1 SGHTA and CDR2 FQGNSA. The CDR3 loop is CASSQGAMGTQYF. CDR3 bases: TGTGCCAGCAGTCAGGGGGCCATGGGTACGCAGTATTTT.

This clone was seen only once. The chain carries TRBV6-5 and TRBJ1-2, with D tentatively TRBD1 (5 bases). Trimming removed 4 bases at V and 8 bases at J, with 14 bases between. CDR1 MNHEY and CDR2 SVGAGI come from the germline V gene. The CDR3 runs to 13 residues. This CDR3 is CASSFFHTGGYTF. The CDR3 DNA sequence: TGTGCCAGCAGTTTCTTTCACACAGGAGGCTACACCTTC.

The rearrangement uses TRBV9 and TRBJ2-1; D might be TRBD2 (6 bases). Germline lookup yields CDR1 SGDLS and CDR2 YYNGEE. The germline V and J ends were trimmed by 2 bases and 6 bases, with 12 bases remaining between them. This CDR3 spans 14 amino acids. Written as DNA, the CDR3 is TGTGCCAGCAGCGTCCAGGGACTCCTCAATGAGCAGTTCTTC. Protein sequence: CASSVQGLLNEQFF.

Comment on this clone: This CDR3 is also generated by other DNA sequences in the sample. This chain joins TRBV18 and TRBJ2-2, with no clear D. The CDR3 is made up of 14 amino acids. Per germline, CDR1 KGHSH and CDR2 LQKENI. The germline V and J ends were trimmed by 3 bases and 1 base, with 6 bases remaining between them. DNA of the CDR3: TGTGCCAGCTCACCTGACTTGAACACCGGGGAGCTGTTTTTT. Encoded protein: CASSPDLNTGELFF.

This rearrangement joins TRBV6-6 to TRBJ2-5; 7 bases are a match to TRBD1. Trimming removed 2 bases from V and 2 bases from J; junction bases left unmatched: 5. The CDR3 totals 15 residues. CDR1 is MNHNY, CDR2 SVGAGI, per germline (reference sequence). CDR3 nucleotides: TGTGCCAGCAGTTACGTACAGGGGTGGCAAGAGACCCAGTACTTC. Translation gives CASSYVQGWQETQYF.

This chain joins TRBV11-3 and TRBJ2-2, with D unresolved. The CDR3 is 18 amino acids. Trimming left V 5 bases short and J 0 bases short, with 19 bases between. Per the germline V gene, CDR1 is SGHNT and CDR2 is YENEEA. This CDR3 reads CASSTIRGPTANTGELFF. The CDR3 nucleotides are TGTGCCAGCAGCACAATACGCGGACCCACGGCGAACACCGGGGAGCTGTTTTTT.

This clone turned up a few times. This chain links TRBV7-9 with TRBJ1-1; no firm D call. This CDR3 comprises 12 residues. Trimming stripped 1 base from V and 9 bases from J, with 9 bases between. Germline CDR1 reads SEHNR; CDR2 reads FQNEAQ (reference sequence). The CDR3 loop reads CASSLGRDQAFF. CDR3 in DNA: TGTGCCAGCAGCTTAGGTAGGGATCAAGCTTTCTTT.

The V gene is TRBV21-1, the J gene TRBJ2-7; the DNA was not used to check the table's D call, TRBD2. TRBV21-1 is a pseudogene locus. This CDR3 has 17 residues. The CDR3 region is CASSHPSGTSGSYEQYF. The DNA for the CDR3 is TGTGCCAGCAGCCACCCCTCCGGGACTAGCGGCTCCTACGAGCAGTACTTC.

The V and J genes are TRBV21-1 and TRBJ2-5. TRBV21-1 is labeled a pseudogene. The length of the CDR3 is 10 residues. The DNA for the CDR3 is TGTGCCAGCAGACGAGAGACCCAGTACTTC. Its protein product is CASRRETQYF.

V usage is TRBV6-1 and J usage is TRBJ1-5, with D uncertain. V lost 5 bases to trimming and J lost 0 bases, with 11 bases between them. The germline V gene has CDR1 MNHNS and CDR2 SASEGT. The CDR3 is made up of 15 amino acids. The CDR3 DNA sequence: TGTGCCAGCAGTCGACAAACATTTAGCAATCAGCCCCAGCATTTT. Encoded protein: CASSRQTFSNQPQHF.

In this sample, this clone turned up once. The rearrangement joins TRBV9 to TRBJ1-3, with 8 bases fitting TRBD1. From germline, CDR1 is SGDLS and CDR2 YYNGEE. The CDR3 totals 15 residues. V lost 3 bases, J lost 2 bases, and 4 bases stayed unmatched. This CDR3 is CASSDEDRAGNTIYF. The CDR3 nucleotides are TGTGCCAGCAGCGACGAGGACAGGGCTGGAAACACCATATATTTT.

The chain couples TRBV7-2 to TRBJ2-3, with TRBD2 matching over 9 bases. There are 16 residues in the CDR3. Germline V gene lookup returns CDR1 SGHTA and CDR2 FQGNSA. V shed 5 bases and J 1 base; nucleotides not matched to a gene: 7. CDR3 sequence (DNA): TGTGCCAGCAGCGCGAATAGCGGGAGTGGCACAGATACGCAGTATTTT. Encoded protein: CASSANSGSGTDTQYF.

The chain couples TRBV7-9 to TRBJ2-7, with D maybe TRBD1 (5 bases). Germline V gives CDR1 SEHNR, CDR2 FQNEAQ (reference sequence). V was clipped by 3 bases and J by 0 bases, with 12 bases between them. CDR3 size: 15 residues. The chain's CDR3 is CASSLFRADSYEQYF. The CDR3 coding sequence is TGTGCCAGCAGCTTGTTCAGGGCTGACTCCTACGAGCAGTACTTC.

The chain links TRBV29-1 to TRBJ1-3; D might be TRBD1 (6 bases). In germline, CDR1 is SQVTM, CDR2 ANQGSEA. V lost 0 bases and J 4 bases, leaving 10 bases between the germline ends. The CDR3 consists of 14 residues. The CDR3 here is CSVEDWDKGNTIYF. The CDR3 bases are TGCAGCGTTGAAGACTGGGACAAAGGAAACACCATATATTTT. Variable domain in full (rest from reference TRBV29-1 and TRBJ1-3): SAVISQKPSRDICQRGTSLTIQCQVDSQVTMMFWYRQQPGQSLTLIATANQGSEATYESGFVIDKFPISRPNLTFSTLTVSNMSPEDSSIYLCSVEDWDKGNTIYFGEGSWLTVV.

The chain joins TRBV7-9 to TRBJ1-3, with D unclear. The CDR3 is 17 amino acids. V dropped 0 bases and J dropped 2 bases, with 14 bases sitting between them. CDR1 and CDR2 (germline): SEHNR, FQNEAQ (reference sequence). The DNA of the CDR3 is TGTGCCAGCAGCTTAGCGCCAGGATCGGAGGCTGGAAACACCATATATTTT. Translated, it gives CASSLAPGSEAGNTIYF.